The T cell receptor (beta chain) described here comes from a study of OX40 agonist ivuxolimab in advanced cancers. Study at large: The dose-escalation cohort was around 83% male, with a mean age of around 54 years, ranging about 20 to 85. Broader study findings: Nonresponders included some who also had low normalized T-cell clonal expansion. Average numbers of expanded clones were greater in CD8+ T cells than in CD4+. Clonal expansion by week 6 occurred in CD4+ and CD8+ blood T cells (at 0.1 to 3.0 mg/kg).

This CDR3 has 16 residues. Trimming pared 0 bases from V and 5 bases from J, leaving 13 bases between. Germline values: CDR1 LGHNA, CDR2 YNFKEQ. This clone was recorded once. The antigen is unknown. Clones were sequenced by immunoSEQ multiplex PCR, and TCRdb holds only the in-frame ones, with some missing. The table records roughly 48,000 clones, approximately 80% of them present only once. The V call is TRBV4-2, the J call TRBJ1-4, with D perhaps matching TRBD1 (6 bases). The material was CD4+ or CD8+ T cells sorted from blood, obtained in a trial of the OX40 agonist ivuxolimab. The sequence derives from an adult with an advanced solid tumor such as melanoma, head and neck, liver or kidney cancer. The CDR3 here is CASSQDGSGANEKLFF. The CDR3 bases are TGTGCCAGCAGCCAAGACGGGTCGGGGGCAAATGAAAAACTGTTTTTT.